This T cell receptor (beta chain) derives from a study of T cell repertoires in cytomegalovirus infection. Study background: Carrying CMV and the relevant HLA type showed in public TCR beta signatures.

TCRdb re-analysed the reads in MiXCR, keeping a single row per CDR3 protein. The repertoire includes around 500,000 distinct CDR3 sequences, roughly 46% of them detected once, and 35% to 50% sits in the top ten. The length of the CDR3 is 14 residues. Trimming stripped 7 bases from V and 6 bases from J, with 15 bases between. CDR1 and CDR2 from the germline V gene are LNHDA and SQIVND (reference sequence). A word on this clonotype: Its cognate antigen is unknown.

The source is a human donor in good health (CMV status not recorded). Some clones in this sample may be carry-over from other donors' samples. The V and J genes are TRBV19 and TRBJ2-2; possibly TRBD1 or TRBD2 for D (6 bases each). The material was cultured PBMCs, obtained from culture after CMV antigen stimulation. The CDR3 DNA follows: TGTGCCAGTACTCGAGGGGGGCAGGCCGGGGAGCTGTTTTTT. Its protein product is CASTRGGQAGELFF.